This TCR beta chain appears in the sequencing data of a study of blood T cell repertoires in COVID-19. Study details: The analysed material was cDNA or gDNA that came from T cells, B-cell-depleted T cells, or PBMCs.

This CDR3 contains 15 residues. Germline values: CDR1 LNHNV, CDR2 YYDKDF (reference sequence). V lost 0 bases, J lost 4 bases, and 10 bases lay in between. TCRdb's table, derived via immunoSEQ multiplex PCR, lists solely in-frame clones and lacks some. Of 300,000 to 400,000 clones in the sample, around 90% were seen once. The V call is TRBV15, the J call TRBJ2-1; D call uncertain. Sequenced: peripheral blood. This TCR derives from a man aged 45-65 years with active or convalescent COVID-19. The CDR3 sequence is CATSRDQRGYNEQFF. In nucleotides, the CDR3 is TGTGCCACCAGCAGAGATCAAAGAGGTTACAATGAGCAGTTCTTC.